This T cell receptor (beta chain) was captured by sequencing in a study of shared clonotypes between healthy human individuals. Sequencing was performed with immunoSEQ multiplex PCR; in TCRdb, only in-frame clones are kept and a portion is missing. The sample lists 1.6 million or so clones, 98% to 99% occurring once. V lost 1 base and J lost 1, with 14 bases in between. The V gene's germline CDR1 is KGHSH and CDR2 LQKENI. The CDR3 is 18 amino acids. The origin of this receptor is a young man in good health. The sequenced material came from naive CD4+ T cells sorted from blood. Subset here: CD45RA+ positively selected. The rearrangement uses TRBV18 and TRBJ2-6; weak D call: TRBD1 (6 bases). Here the CDR3 DNA reads TGTGCCAGCTCACCACGACCGGGACAATTTTCTGGGGCCAACGTCCTGACTTTC. Its translation is CASSPRPGQFSGANVLTF.